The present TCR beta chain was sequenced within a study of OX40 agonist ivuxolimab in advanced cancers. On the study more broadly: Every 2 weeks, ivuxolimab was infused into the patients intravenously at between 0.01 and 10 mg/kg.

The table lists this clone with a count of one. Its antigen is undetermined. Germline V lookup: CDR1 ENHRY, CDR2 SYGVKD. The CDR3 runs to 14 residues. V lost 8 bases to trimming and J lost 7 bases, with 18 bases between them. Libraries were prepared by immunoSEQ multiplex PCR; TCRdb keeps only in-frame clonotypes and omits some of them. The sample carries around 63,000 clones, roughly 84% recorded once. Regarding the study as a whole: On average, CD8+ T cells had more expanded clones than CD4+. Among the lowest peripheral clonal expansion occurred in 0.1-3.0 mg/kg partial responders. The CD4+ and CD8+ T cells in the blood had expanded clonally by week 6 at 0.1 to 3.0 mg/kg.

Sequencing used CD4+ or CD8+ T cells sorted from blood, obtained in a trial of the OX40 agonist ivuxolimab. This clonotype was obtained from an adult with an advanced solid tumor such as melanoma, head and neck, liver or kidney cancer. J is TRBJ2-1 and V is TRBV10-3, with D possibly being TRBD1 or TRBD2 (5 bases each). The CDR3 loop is CAIARGSGWNEQFF. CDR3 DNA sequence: TGTGCCATCGCGAGGGGCTCGGGTTGGAATGAGCAGTTCTTC.